This paragraph covers one T cell receptor beta chain sequence. Germline V gene data show CDR1 as SGHNT and CDR2 as YYREEE (reference sequence). The CDR3 spans 14 residues. V was pared by 3 bases and J by 0 bases, with 7 bases between. This record belongs to a study of blood T cell repertoires in COVID-19. Study-level information: The analysed material was cDNA or gDNA that came from T cells, B-cell-depleted T cells, or PBMCs.

The data were produced by immunoSEQ multiplex PCR, yet TCRdb's version contains in-frame clones alone and is incomplete. The top ten clones hold about 0.86% of a sample with 350,000 to 450,000 clones, 91% of them seen once. Allocation to cohorts depended on clinical history reported by the participants. Exposed volunteers were people who met a COVID-19 case within 2 weeks before study entry. Material: PBMCs or T cells enriched from blood (not recorded which). The chain has TRBV5-4 and TRBJ1-3; TRBD1 is a possible D gene (5 bases). This clonotype was obtained from a woman aged 35 to 49 who had been exposed to COVID-19. The CDR3 spells CASSSGVSGNTIYF. The CDR3 nucleotides read TGTGCCAGCAGCTCGGGGGTCTCTGGAAACACCATATATTTT. The entire variable domain, with the rest obtained from reference TRBV5-4 and TRBJ1-3, is as follows: ETGVTQSPTHLIKTRGQQVTLRCSSQSGHNTVSWYQQALGQGPQFIFQYYREEENGRGNFPPRFSGLQFPNYSSELNVNALELDDSALYLCASSSGVSGNTIYFGEGSWLTVV.